One TCR beta chain is described in this entry. The run depth of the assay was deep. As processed by the authors: Junction-only sequences without quality scores were provided by ImmunoSEQ, so filtering was different. The protocol was immunoSEQ multiplex PCR, while the TCRdb copy is restricted to in-frame clones and leaves out a portion. That table supplies the V and J calls and clone size; D and trimming were determined from the DNA. This table holds 550,000 to 600,000 clones, about 80% found once. The CDR3 is made up of 15 amino acids. CDR1 is MGHRA, CDR2 YSYEKL, per germline. The V and J ends lost 2 bases and 4 bases, in that order; junction bases with no gene match: 4. The entry originates in a study of shared clonotypes between healthy human individuals. Whole-study context: Contributing individuals were two females and a few males aged 18 to 49.

The clonotype was recovered from a woman aged 40 to 50 in good health. Some clones in this sample may be carry-over from other donors' samples. The source material was PBMCs. The chain uses TRBV4-1 and TRBJ2-5; 10 bases match TRBD2. Here the CDR3 reads CASSQPSGRRETQYF. The CDR3 DNA reads as TGCGCCAGCAGCCAACCTAGCGGGAGAAGAGAGACCCAGTACTTC.